These 27 T cell receptor beta chains originate from one sample sequenced in a study of blood T cell repertoires in COVID-19. The assay was immunoSEQ multiplex PCR, and TCRdb's table has in-frame clones only and misses some. Of about 28,000 clones listed, about 85% are singletons. The sample was peripheral blood. The receptor source for this set is a man in his fifties or sixties with active COVID-19.

Written as DNA, the CDR3 is TGTGCCAGCAGCTCCCACTCGACAGGCGGCTACAATGAGCAGTTCTTC. Encoded protein: CASSSHSTGGYNEQFF. The chain links TRBV7-8 to TRBJ2-1; maybe TRBD1 (6 bases). Germline assignment: CDR1 SGHVS and CDR2 FQNEAQ. Trimming removed 4 bases from V and 3 bases from J, with 16 bases in between. The CDR3 totals 16 residues.

This rearrangement joins TRBV9 to TRBJ2-3, with TRBD2 matching over 13 bases. The CDR3 consists of 17 residues. The V gene end was trimmed by 4 bases and the J gene end by 11 bases; junction bases not matched to a gene: 16. Per germline, CDR1 SGDLS and CDR2 YYNGEE. The CDR3 DNA is TGTGCCAGCAGCCCAAGACTAGCGGGGGGCCTCCGCGGGGTGCAGTATTTT. It yields the protein CASSPRLAGGLRGVQYF.

This chain connects TRBV5-5 to TRBJ1-3; no clear D. Germline CDR1 and CDR2: SGHKS and YYEKEE (reference sequence). CDR3 size: 16 residues. Trimming removed 0 bases at V and 0 bases at J, with 10 bases between. CDR3 in DNA: TGTGCCAGCAGCTTGGTAGGAGCGGACTCTGGAAACACCATATATTTT. It specifies CASSLVGADSGNTIYF.

As for this clone: The sample carries other DNA sequences with the same CDR3. This rearrangement joins TRBV29-1 to TRBJ1-2, with D perhaps TRBD1 (5 bases). V was cut by 3 bases and J by 5 bases, with 16 bases left in between. The CDR3 extends over 14 amino acids. Germline loops: CDR1 SQVTM, CDR2 ANQGSEA. CDR3 DNA: TGCAGCGTTGACCCATACGACGGACATTATGGCTACACCTTC. This translates into CSVDPYDGHYGYTF. The entire variable domain, with the rest obtained from reference TRBV29-1 and TRBJ1-2, is as follows: SAVISQKPSRDICQRGTSLTIQCQVDSQVTMMFWYRQQPGQSLTLIATANQGSEATYESGFVIDKFPISRPNLTFSTLTVSNMSPEDSSIYLCSVDPYDGHYGYTFGSGTRLTVV.

This chain joins TRBV18 and TRBJ1-6; D may be TRBD1 (6 bases). Trimming left V 2 bases short and J 7 bases short, with 9 bases between. CDR1 is KGHSH, CDR2 LQKENI, per germline. The CDR3 extends over 14 amino acids. The CDR3 loop reads CASSPEGGNSPLHF. CDR3 DNA: TGTGCCAGCTCACCAGAGGGGGGGAATTCACCCCTCCACTTT.

The chain links TRBV15 to TRBJ1-5, with a possible D match to TRBD1 (6 bases). Germline CDR1 and CDR2: LNHNV and YYDKDF (reference sequence). The CDR3 runs 16 residues. V lost 3 bases and J lost 4, with 16 bases in between. The CDR3 loop reads CATSSTGSRANQPQHF. As DNA, the CDR3 is TGTGCCACCAGCAGTACAGGGAGTCGGGCTAATCAGCCCCAGCATTTT.

This chain links TRBV5-4 with TRBJ2-1; TRBD2 agrees at 8 bases. The V gene end was trimmed by 3 bases and the J gene end by 8 bases; junction bases not matched to a gene: 7. Germline CDR1 reads SGHNT; CDR2 reads YYREEE (reference sequence). CDR3 length equals 14 residues. CDR3 protein: CASSYSGGPDEQFF. DNA of the CDR3: TGTGCCAGCAGCTATTCGGGGGGGCCGGATGAGCAGTTCTTC.

This chain links TRBV6-1 with TRBJ1-1; possible D gene TRBD1, 6 bases. V lost 2 bases to trimming and J lost 8 bases, with 21 bases between them. This CDR3 contains 16 residues. In germline, CDR1 is MNHNS, CDR2 SASEGT. CDR3 in amino acids: CASSEKWDTKRTEAFF. CDR3 DNA sequence: TGTGCCAGCAGTGAAAAGTGGGACACCAAGCGGACAGAAGCTTTCTTT.

The rearrangement links TRBV4-1 to TRBJ1-2; D is unresolved. This CDR3 has 13 residues. Germline V CDR1 and CDR2: MGHRA, YSYEKL. Deletions cut 0 bases from V and 8 bases from J, with 10 bases between. The CDR3 loop reads CASSQDRKSGYTF. The DNA of the CDR3 is TGCGCCAGCAGCCAAGACAGAAAGTCCGGCTACACCTTC.

This chain joins TRBV3-1 (or the pseudogene TRBV3-2) and TRBJ2-5; D is possibly TRBD2 (7 bases). CDR3 length equals 17 residues. Germline lookup yields CDR1 LGHDT and CDR2 YNNKEL (reference sequence). Trimming pared 2 bases from V and 4 bases from J, leaving 20 bases between. The CDR3 coding sequence is TGTGCCAGCAGCCAATTTGGACCCCAGGGAGGGGGAGAGACCCAGTACTTC. Translation gives CASSQFGPQGGGETQYF.

The chain recombines TRBV6-5 with TRBJ1-2, with a tentative D call TRBD1 (6 bases). The germline V and J ends were trimmed by 11 bases and 8 bases, with 24 bases remaining between them. This CDR3 has 14 amino acids. Germline V gene lookup returns CDR1 MNHEY and CDR2 SVGAGI. Here the CDR3 reads CASTTGGPPWGYTF. In DNA, the CDR3 is TGTGCCTCTACGACGGGGGGCCCCCCTTGGGGCTACACCTTC.

This clone was observed once. V and J are TRBV5-8 and TRBJ1-2; no clear D gene. Trimming cost V 7 bases and J 2 bases, with 15 bases left between them. The CDR3 length is 14 residues. CDR1 and CDR2 (germline): SGHTS, YDEGEE. The CDR3 DNA reads TGTGCCAGCCGCTCCCCCCACGGGAACTATGGCTACACCTTC. This gives the protein CASRSPHGNYGYTF.

J is TRBJ1-2 and V is TRBV28, with a weak D call TRBD1 (5 bases). CDR1 and CDR2 from the germline V gene are MDHEN and SYDVKM. Trimming left V 2 bases short and J 4 bases short, with 11 bases between. CDR3 size: 14 residues. This CDR3 is CASSLPGRAYGYTF. The CDR3, as DNA: TGTGCCAGCAGTTTACCCGGCAGGGCCTATGGCTACACCTTC.

This sequence joins TRBV7-8 and TRBJ1-1; no clear D gene. The germline CDR1 and CDR2 sequences are SGHVS and FQNEAQ. The CDR3 length is 15 residues. The ends were cut back, 5 bases at V and 4 bases at J, with 17 bases in the middle. CDR3 bases: TGTGCCAGCAGCCCTACGAGGAGGGCATTCACTGAAGCTTTCTTT. Translating it yields CASSPTRRAFTEAFF.

The chain is built from TRBV28 and TRBJ2-1; D is ambiguous. Germline CDR1 MDHEN, CDR2 SYDVKM. Trimming removed 2 bases at V and 6 bases at J, with 14 bases between. This CDR3 is 15 amino acids long. The CDR3 coding sequence is TGTGCCAGCAGTTTAAGAGGTTTTGCCTCCAATGAGCAGTTCTTC. Residues: CASSLRGFASNEQFF.

DNA of the CDR3: TGCAGCGTTGAAAGCGTCGCAGGGGAGAGAGACAATGAGCAGTTCTTC. Translated, it gives CSVESVAGERDNEQFF. This chain links TRBV29-1 with TRBJ2-1; possibly TRBD1 for D (6 bases). The CDR3 extends over 16 amino acids. The germline V and J ends were trimmed by 2 bases and 5 bases, with 19 bases remaining between them. The germline CDR1 and CDR2 sequences are SQVTM and ANQGSEA.

This chain uses TRBV9 with TRBJ1-2, with TRBD1 as a possible D gene (5 bases). Germline loops: CDR1 SGDLS, CDR2 YYNGEE. This CDR3 is 18 amino acids long. V lost 0 bases to trimming and J lost 4 bases, with 22 bases between them. The CDR3 protein is CASSVGGERENGTYGYTF. CDR3 DNA sequence: TGTGCCAGCAGCGTAGGGGGGGAAAGAGAGAATGGAACCTATGGCTACACCTTC.

The chain carries TRBV28 and TRBJ1-2; D may be TRBD1 (5 bases). The CDR3 contains 15 residues. V lost 6 bases and J lost 4, with 18 bases in between. Germline CDR1 and CDR2: MDHEN and SYDVKM. The CDR3 region is CASSVKGRAGYGYTF. The CDR3 coding sequence is TGTGCCAGCAGCGTTAAGGGCAGGGCAGGCTATGGCTACACCTTC.

For this clone: The same CDR3 can be traced to other DNA sequences in this sample. V and J are TRBV3-1 (or the pseudogene TRBV3-2) and TRBJ1-1, with D possibly TRBD1 on 6 matching bases. V lost 6 bases to trimming and J lost 4 bases, with 6 bases between them. The germline gives CDR1 LGHDT, CDR2 YNNKEL (reference sequence). The CDR3 runs 11 residues. In nucleotides, the CDR3 is TGTGCCAGCAGAGGGGGCACTGAAGCTTTCTTT. This codes for CASRGGTEAFF.

The CDR3 region has the DNA TGTGCCACCAGCAGACATCCCTGGACACAGTATAGCAATCAGCCCCAGCATTTT. Translating it yields CATSRHPWTQYSNQPQHF. The rearrangement uses TRBV15 and TRBJ1-5; D perhaps matches TRBD1 (5 bases). Germline loops: CDR1 LNHNV, CDR2 YYDKDF (reference sequence). This CDR3 has 18 residues. Between the trimmed V and J ends, which lost 2 bases and 0 bases, there was a span of 17 bases.

This chain uses TRBV27 with TRBJ1-1; the D is unclear. In germline, CDR1 is MNHEY, CDR2 SMNVEV (reference sequence). This CDR3 is 13 amino acids long. V was clipped by 3 bases and J by 2 bases, with 7 bases between them. This CDR3 is CASSFRENTEAFF. The CDR3 DNA sequence: TGTGCCAGCAGTTTCCGGGAAAACACTGAAGCTTTCTTT.

The chain employs TRBV5-1 and TRBJ2-7; D gene ambiguous. Germline V gives CDR1 SGHRS, CDR2 YFSETQ. The CDR3 covers 12 residues. V dropped 0 bases and J dropped 3 bases, with 4 bases sitting between them. CDR3 DNA sequence: TGCGCCAGCAGCTTGGATCTCTACGAGCAGTACTTC. Amino acids: CASSLDLYEQYF.

The rearrangement joins TRBV2 to TRBJ2-1; 8 nucleotides align to TRBD2. The CDR3 totals 15 residues. The ends lost 4 bases at V and 7 bases at J; junction bases unmatched: 9. The germline V gene has CDR1 SNHLY and CDR2 FYNNEI. The CDR3 region is CASSGPGTRANEQFF. The CDR3 DNA reads TGTGCCAGCAGTGGTCCCGGGACTAGAGCTAATGAGCAGTTCTTC.

This clone was seen only once. CDR3 residues: CASRRTSGRTDTQYF. The CDR3 bases are TGTGCCAGCAGACGGACTAGCGGCCGCACAGATACGCAGTATTTT. The rearrangement joins TRBV2 to TRBJ2-3; 10 bases align to TRBD2. Germline V gene lookup returns CDR1 SNHLY and CDR2 FYNNEI. V trimming: 6 bases; J trimming: 1 base; junction bases outside the gene matches: 4. This CDR3 spans 15 amino acids.

The chain recombines TRBV5-6 with TRBJ2-3; 9 bases map to TRBD1. The length of the CDR3 is 15 residues. Germline V gene sequence: CDR1 SGHDT, CDR2 YYEEEE. Trimming removed 2 bases from V and 1 base from J; junction bases left unmatched: 2. The CDR3 bases are TGTGCCAGCAGCTTAAGGACAGGGGGCACAGATACGCAGTATTTT. It is translated as CASSLRTGGTDTQYF.

This clone came up once. The chain carries TRBV12-3 or TRBV12-4 and TRBJ2-1; TRBD2 agrees at 9 bases. Trimming took 6 bases from V and 12 from J; bases not matched to a gene: 3. This CDR3 comprises 11 residues. The CDR3 DNA reads as TGTGCCAGCAGCTTGACTAGCGGGCAGTTCTTC. It specifies CASSLTSGQFF.

CDR3 sequence reads: CASSLERLEGNTIYF. Written as DNA, the CDR3 is TGCGCCAGCAGCTTGGAGCGGTTAGAAGGAAACACCATATATTTT. The rearrangement links TRBV5-1 to TRBJ1-3; D remains ambiguous. Trimming shortened V by 0 bases and J by 4 bases, and 11 bases separated the two germline ends. The germline CDR1 and CDR2 sequences are SGHRS and YFSETQ. CDR3 length equals 15 residues.